The sample holds a few counts of the clone carrying this TCR beta chain. What it binds is unknown. This entry comes from a study of T-cell reconstitution after alpha-beta-depleted transplantation in children. Study conclusions and caveats: Reports say that about two months after transplant, the alpha-beta T cells came out of several hundred graft clones that had expanded. Diversity and T-cell counts at one year after transplant derived mostly from new T cells. TCRbeta diversity was high at day 60 in some patients (a result of surviving recipient T cells and thymic progenitors).

Unique molecular identifiers were used in preparing the TCRbeta library. Via MiXCR, TCRdb re-called the PCR reads, giving one row per CDR3 protein. The sample records about 350,000 distinct CDR3 sequences, 15% to 20% being singletons. The sequences come from PBMCs, mostly from graft donor cells, collected 360 days after TCRalphabeta/CD19-depleted stem cell transplant. The receptor's source is a male patient aged 2-10 years who had a stem cell transplant for acute lymphoblastic leukemia, so the T cells may come from the graft donor.

The CDR3 spells CASSLLGTGYGETQYF. As DNA, the CDR3 is TGTGCCAGCAGCTTACTCGGGACAGGGTATGGGGAGACCCAGTACTTC. The chain couples TRBV11-2 to TRBJ2-5; 9 bases agree with TRBD1. The junction had 9 bases not matched to a gene; V was cut back by 2 bases and J by 5 bases. The CDR3 loop spans 16 amino acids. CDR1 is SGHAT, CDR2 FQNNGV, per germline.